This T cell receptor (beta chain) was identified during a study of cytotoxic CD8 clonotypes in ibrutinib-treated CLL. About the study: Across the patients, under 12 were relapsed/refractory, more than 14 treatment-naive and 17 to 18 IGHV unmutated.

This clone has just a few counts. The data were produced by immunoSEQ multiplex PCR, yet TCRdb's version contains in-frame clones alone and is incomplete. The sample has approximately 320,000 clones, roughly two thirds seen once. The clonotype originates from a human donor with chronic lymphocytic leukemia. The material was PBMCs, obtained after 36 months of ibrutinib treatment.

DNA for the CDR3: TGTGCCAGCAGTAAGGGGAGTGCAACTAATGAAAAACTGTTTTTT. Its protein is CASSKGSATNEKLFF. The chain couples TRBV6-1 to TRBJ1-4, with D possibly TRBD1 on 5 matching bases. V lost 5 bases, J lost 0 bases, and 10 bases lay in between. Germline V gene lookup returns CDR1 MNHNS and CDR2 SASEGT. The CDR3 loop spans 15 amino acids.